The 3 T cell receptor beta chains below all came from one sample that was sequenced in a study of shared clonotypes between healthy human individuals. CD45RO-negative, CCR7-positively selected cells formed the naive CD8 fraction, excluding terminally differentiated effector memory CD45RA+ cells. The data were produced by immunoSEQ multiplex PCR, yet TCRdb's version contains in-frame clones alone and is incomplete. Of around 1.9 million clones detected, 93% appear once; the ten largest clones hold 1.5% to 2%. Specimen: naive CD8+ T cells from PBMCs. Every receptor here comes from a man in his late teens or twenties in good health. Some clones in this sample may be carry-over from other donors' samples.

This clone was picked up one time. The chain has TRBV7-9 and TRBJ2-1, with 10 bases matching TRBD1. The CDR3 has 16 residues. The trim removed 3 bases at V and 3 bases at J, leaving 5 bases unmatched. The germline CDR1 and CDR2 sequences are SEHNR and FQNEAQ (reference sequence). CDR3 in amino acids: CASSFPGQGIYNEQFF. For the CDR3, the DNA is TGTGCCAGCAGCTTCCCGGGACAGGGGATCTACAATGAGCAGTTCTTC.

V gene TRBV4-1 combines with J gene TRBJ2-5; possibly TRBD1 for D (6 bases). The CDR3 loop spans 17 amino acids. V was shortened by 4 bases and J by 0 bases, with 18 bases between the two germline ends. CDR1 is MGHRA and CDR2 is YSYEKL in the germline V gene. This chain's CDR3 is CASSRPYRDTYQETQYF. The DNA of the CDR3 is TGCGCCAGCAGCCGCCCCTACCGGGACACCTACCAAGAGACCCAGTACTTC.

As regards this clone: The sample holds other DNA sequences that translate to the same CDR3. The chain uses TRBV4-3 and TRBJ2-5; 11 bases fit TRBD2. The CDR3 loop spans 15 amino acids. Germline V gene sequence: CDR1 LGHNA, CDR2 YSLEER. J gave up 2 bases and V 1 base, and 0 bases lay outside the gene matches. CDR3 DNA: TGCGCCAGCAGCCAAGGACTAGCGGGACAAGAGACCCAGTACTTC. Residues: CASSQGLAGQETQYF.